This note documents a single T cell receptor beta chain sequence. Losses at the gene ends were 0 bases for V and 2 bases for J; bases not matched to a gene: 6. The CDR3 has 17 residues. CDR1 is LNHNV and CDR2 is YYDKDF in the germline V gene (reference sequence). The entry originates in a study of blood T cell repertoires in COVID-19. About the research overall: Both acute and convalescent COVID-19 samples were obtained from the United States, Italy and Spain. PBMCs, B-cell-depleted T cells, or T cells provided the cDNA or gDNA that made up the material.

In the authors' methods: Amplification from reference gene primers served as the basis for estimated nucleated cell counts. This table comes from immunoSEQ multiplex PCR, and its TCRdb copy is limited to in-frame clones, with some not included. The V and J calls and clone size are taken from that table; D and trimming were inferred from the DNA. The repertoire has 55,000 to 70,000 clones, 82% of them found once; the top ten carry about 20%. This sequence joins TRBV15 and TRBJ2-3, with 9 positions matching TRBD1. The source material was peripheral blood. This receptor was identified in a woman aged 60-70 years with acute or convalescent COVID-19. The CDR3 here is CATSRDPGQGHTDTQYF. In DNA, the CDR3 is TGTGCCACCAGCAGAGATCCGGGACAGGGCCACACAGATACGCAGTATTTT.